This T cell receptor (beta chain) was captured by sequencing in a study of shared clonotypes between healthy human individuals. The assay was immunoSEQ multiplex PCR, and TCRdb's table has in-frame clones only and misses some. The repertoire holds over 2 million clones, with 85% to 95% as singletons. The CDR3 spans 14 residues. Trimming shortened V by 8 bases and J by 10 bases, and 18 bases separated the two germline ends. Germline V CDR1 and CDR2: MNHEY, SMNVEV (reference sequence). The sample was naive CD4+ T cells sorted from blood. The subset was: CD45RA+ positively selected. The chain combines TRBV27 with TRBJ1-6; TRBD1 is a possible D gene (5 bases). This TCR came from a young man in good health. CDR3 amino acids: CASRARGSGSPLHF. Written as DNA, the CDR3 is TGTGCCAGCCGAGCACGGGGGAGTGGATCACCCCTCCACTTT.